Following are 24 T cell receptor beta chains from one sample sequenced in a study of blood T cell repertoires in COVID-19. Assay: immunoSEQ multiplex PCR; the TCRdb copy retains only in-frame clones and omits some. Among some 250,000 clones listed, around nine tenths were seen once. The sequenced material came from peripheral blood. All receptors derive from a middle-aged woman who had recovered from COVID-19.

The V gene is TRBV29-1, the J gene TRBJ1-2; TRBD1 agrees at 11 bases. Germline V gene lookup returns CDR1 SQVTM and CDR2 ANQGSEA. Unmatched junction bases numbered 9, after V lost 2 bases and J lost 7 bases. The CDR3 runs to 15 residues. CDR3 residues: CSVEFPDRGLTGYTF. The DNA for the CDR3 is TGCAGCGTTGAATTCCCGGACAGGGGGCTAACTGGCTACACCTTC.

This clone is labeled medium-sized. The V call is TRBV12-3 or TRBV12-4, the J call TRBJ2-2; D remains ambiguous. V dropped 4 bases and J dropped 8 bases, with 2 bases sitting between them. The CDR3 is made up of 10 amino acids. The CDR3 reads CASSSGELFF. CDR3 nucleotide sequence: TGTGCCAGCAGTTCTGGGGAGCTGTTTTTT.

The chain's CDR3 is CASSLEVGQGHQHF. CDR3 sequence (DNA): TGTGCCAGCAGCTTAGAAGTGGGACAGGGACACCAGCATTTT. This chain uses TRBV7-9 with TRBJ1-5, with 9 bases that match TRBD1. CDR1 and CDR2 from the germline V gene are SEHNR and FQNEAQ (reference sequence). Trimming at V came to 1 base and at J to 12 bases, leaving 7 bases not matched to a gene. This CDR3 region has 14 residues.

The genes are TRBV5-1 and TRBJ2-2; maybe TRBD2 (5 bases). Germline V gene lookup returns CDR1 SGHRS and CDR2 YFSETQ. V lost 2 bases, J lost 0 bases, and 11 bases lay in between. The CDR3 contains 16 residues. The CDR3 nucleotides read TGCGCCAGCAGCTTCCGGAGGACCACGAACACCGGGGAGCTGTTTTTT. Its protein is CASSFRRTTNTGELFF.

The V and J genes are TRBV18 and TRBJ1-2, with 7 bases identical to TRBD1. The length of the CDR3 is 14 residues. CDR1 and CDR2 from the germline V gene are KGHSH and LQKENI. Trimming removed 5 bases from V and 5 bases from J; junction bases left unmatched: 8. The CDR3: CASSTDRDLYGYTF. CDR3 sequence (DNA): TGTGCCAGCTCAACCGACAGGGACCTTTATGGCTACACCTTC.

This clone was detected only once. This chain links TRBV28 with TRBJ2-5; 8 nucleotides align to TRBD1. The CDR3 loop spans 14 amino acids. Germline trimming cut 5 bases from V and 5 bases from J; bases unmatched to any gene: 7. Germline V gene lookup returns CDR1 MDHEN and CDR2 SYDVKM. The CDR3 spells CASSGPGGWETQYF. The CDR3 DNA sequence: TGTGCCAGCAGTGGCCCAGGGGGCTGGGAGACCCAGTACTTC.

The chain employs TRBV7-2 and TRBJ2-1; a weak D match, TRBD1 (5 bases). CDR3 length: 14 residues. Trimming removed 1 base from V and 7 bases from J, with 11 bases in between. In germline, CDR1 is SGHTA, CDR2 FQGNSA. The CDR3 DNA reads TGTGCCAGCAGCTTAGTTTGGGGCCAGAATGAGCAGTTCTTC. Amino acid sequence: CASSLVWGQNEQFF.

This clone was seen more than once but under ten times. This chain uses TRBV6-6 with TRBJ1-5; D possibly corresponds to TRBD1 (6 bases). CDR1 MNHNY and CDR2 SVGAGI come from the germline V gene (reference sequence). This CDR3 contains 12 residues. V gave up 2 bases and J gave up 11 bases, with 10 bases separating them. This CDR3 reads CASSYEGGAQHF. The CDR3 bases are TGTGCCAGCAGTTACGAGGGGGGGGCCCAGCATTTT.

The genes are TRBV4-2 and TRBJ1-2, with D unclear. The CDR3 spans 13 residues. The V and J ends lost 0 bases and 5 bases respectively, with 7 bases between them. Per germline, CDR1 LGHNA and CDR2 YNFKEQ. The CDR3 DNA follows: TGTGCCAGCAGCCAAGATAGGGAGTATGGCTACACCTTC. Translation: CASSQDREYGYTF.

In DNA form, the CDR3 reads TGTGCCAGCAGTTTCCCAGGGGCCGAGCAGTACTTC. Translation: CASSFPGAEQYF. This chain uses TRBV27 with TRBJ2-7; tentatively, D is TRBD1 (6 bases). V dropped 3 bases and J dropped 6 bases, with 9 bases sitting between them. Germline loops: CDR1 MNHEY, CDR2 SMNVEV (reference sequence). There are 12 residues in the CDR3.

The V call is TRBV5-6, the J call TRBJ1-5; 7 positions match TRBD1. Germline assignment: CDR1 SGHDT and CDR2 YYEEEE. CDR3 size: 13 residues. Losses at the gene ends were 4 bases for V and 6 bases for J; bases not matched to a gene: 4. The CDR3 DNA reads TGTGCCAGCAGCCGACAGGGAGGTCAGCCCCAGCATTTT. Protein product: CASSRQGGQPQHF.

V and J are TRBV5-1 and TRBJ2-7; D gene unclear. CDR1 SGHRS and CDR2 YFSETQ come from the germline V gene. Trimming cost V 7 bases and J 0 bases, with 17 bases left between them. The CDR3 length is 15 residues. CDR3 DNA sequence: TGCGCCAGCGCGGCCCGTCTCCCTTCCTCCTACGAGCAGTACGTC. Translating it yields CASAARLPSSYEQYV.

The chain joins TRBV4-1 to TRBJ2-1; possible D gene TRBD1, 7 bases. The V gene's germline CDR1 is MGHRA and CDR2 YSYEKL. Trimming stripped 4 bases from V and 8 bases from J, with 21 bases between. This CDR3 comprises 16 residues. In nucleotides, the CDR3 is TGCGCCAGCAGCCCCCCCAGGGGGGACTCCGGGGATGAGCAGTTCTTC. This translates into CASSPPRGDSGDEQFF.

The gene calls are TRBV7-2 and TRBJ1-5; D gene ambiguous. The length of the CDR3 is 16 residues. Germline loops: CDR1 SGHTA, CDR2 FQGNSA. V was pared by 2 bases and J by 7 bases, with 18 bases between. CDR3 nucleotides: TGTGCCAGCAGCTTAATGGGGAGCGGATCGGAGCAGCCCCAGCATTTT. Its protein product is CASSLMGSGSEQPQHF.

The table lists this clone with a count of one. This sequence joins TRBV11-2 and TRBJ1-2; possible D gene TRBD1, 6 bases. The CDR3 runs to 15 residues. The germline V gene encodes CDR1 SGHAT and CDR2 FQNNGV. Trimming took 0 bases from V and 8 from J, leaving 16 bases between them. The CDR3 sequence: CASSLDPAGVGGYTF. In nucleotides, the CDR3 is TGTGCCAGCAGCTTAGATCCTGCAGGGGTAGGGGGCTACACCTTC.

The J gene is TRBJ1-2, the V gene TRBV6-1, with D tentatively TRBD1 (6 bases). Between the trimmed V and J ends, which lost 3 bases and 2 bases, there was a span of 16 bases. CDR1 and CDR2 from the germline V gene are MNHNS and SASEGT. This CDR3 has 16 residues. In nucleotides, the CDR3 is TGTGCCAGCAGTGACCCCACCGGGACATACAACTATGGCTACACCTTC. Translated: CASSDPTGTYNYGYTF.

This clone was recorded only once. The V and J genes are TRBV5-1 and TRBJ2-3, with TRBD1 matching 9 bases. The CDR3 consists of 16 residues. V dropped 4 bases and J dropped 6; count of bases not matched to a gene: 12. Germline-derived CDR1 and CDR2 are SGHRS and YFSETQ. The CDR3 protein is CASSIEGQGQGDTQYF. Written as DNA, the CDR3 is TGCGCCAGCAGCATCGAAGGACAGGGGCAAGGGGATACGCAGTATTTT. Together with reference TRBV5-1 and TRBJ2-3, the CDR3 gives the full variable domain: KAGVTQTPRYLIKTRGQQVTLSCSPISGHRSVSWYQQTPGQGLQFLFEYFSETQRNKGNFPGRFSGRQFSNSRSEMNVSTLELGDSALYLCASSIEGQGQGDTQYFGPGTRLTVL.

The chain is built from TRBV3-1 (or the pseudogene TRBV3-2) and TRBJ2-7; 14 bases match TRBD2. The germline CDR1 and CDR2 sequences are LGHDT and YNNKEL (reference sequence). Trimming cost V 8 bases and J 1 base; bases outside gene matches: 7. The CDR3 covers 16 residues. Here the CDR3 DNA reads TGTGCCAGCCCCCCCGGGACTAGCGGGAGTTCCTACGAGCAGTACGTC. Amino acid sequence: CASPPGTSGSSYEQYV.

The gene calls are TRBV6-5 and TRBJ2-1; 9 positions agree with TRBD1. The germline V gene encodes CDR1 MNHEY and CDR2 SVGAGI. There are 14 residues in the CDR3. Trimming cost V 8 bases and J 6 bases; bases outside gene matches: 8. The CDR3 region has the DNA TGTGCCAGCGGCCAGACAGGGGGTGGCAATGAGCAGTTCTTC. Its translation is CASGQTGGGNEQFF.

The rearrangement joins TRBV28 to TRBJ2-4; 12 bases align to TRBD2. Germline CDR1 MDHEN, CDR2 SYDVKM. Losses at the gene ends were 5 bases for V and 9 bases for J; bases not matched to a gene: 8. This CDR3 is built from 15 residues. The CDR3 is CASSTLAGGPGIQYF. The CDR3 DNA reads TGTGCCAGCAGTACCCTAGCGGGAGGGCCTGGCATTCAGTACTTC. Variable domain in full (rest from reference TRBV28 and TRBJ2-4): DVKVTQSSRYLVKRTGEKVFLECVQDMDHENMFWYRQDPGLGLRLIYFSYDVKMKEKGDIPEGYSVSREKKERFSLILESASTNQTSMYLCASSTLAGGPGIQYFGAGTRLSVL.

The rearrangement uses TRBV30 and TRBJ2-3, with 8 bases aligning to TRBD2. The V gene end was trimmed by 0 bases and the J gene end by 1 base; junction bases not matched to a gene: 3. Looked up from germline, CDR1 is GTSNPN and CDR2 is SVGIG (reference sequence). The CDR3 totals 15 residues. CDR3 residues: CAWSVGSGGTDTQYF. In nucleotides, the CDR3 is TGTGCCTGGAGTGTTGGTAGCGGGGGCACAGATACGCAGTATTTT.

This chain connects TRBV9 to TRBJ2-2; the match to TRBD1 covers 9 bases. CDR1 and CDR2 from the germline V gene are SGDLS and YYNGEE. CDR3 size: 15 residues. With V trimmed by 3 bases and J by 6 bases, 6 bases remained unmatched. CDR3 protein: CASSETQGASGELFF. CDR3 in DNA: TGTGCCAGCAGCGAAACACAGGGGGCGTCCGGGGAGCTGTTTTTT. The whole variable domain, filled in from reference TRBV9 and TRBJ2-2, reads DSGVTQTPKHLITATGQRVTLRCSPRSGDLSVYWYQQSLDQGLQFLIQYYNGEERAKGNILERFSAQQFPDLHSELNLSSLELGDSALYFCASSETQGASGELFFGEGSRLTVL.

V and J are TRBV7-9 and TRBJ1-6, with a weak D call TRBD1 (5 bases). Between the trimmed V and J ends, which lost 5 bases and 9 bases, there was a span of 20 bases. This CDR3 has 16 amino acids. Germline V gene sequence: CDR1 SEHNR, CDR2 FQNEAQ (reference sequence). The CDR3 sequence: CASSRGGSFQISPLHF. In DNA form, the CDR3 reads TGTGCCAGCAGCCGGGGGGGGTCTTTCCAGATTTCACCCCTCCACTTT.

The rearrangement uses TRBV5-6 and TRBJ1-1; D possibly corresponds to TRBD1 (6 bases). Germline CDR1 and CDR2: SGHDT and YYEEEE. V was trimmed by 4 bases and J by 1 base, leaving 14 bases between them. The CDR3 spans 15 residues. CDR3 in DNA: TGTGCCAGCAGCCCGGGGGGCGGCTCGAACACTGAAGCTTTCTTT. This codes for CASSPGGGSNTEAFF.